Here is one T cell receptor (beta chain) with its context. Its target is unknown. This sample was included in a study of a mutant IDH1 vaccine in newly diagnosed glioma. Study information: Patients previously underwent radiotherapy, temozolomide, or both, and most underwent both.

Time point here: week 35, safety follow-up. What each vaccine dose contained was 300 ug of mutant IDH1 20-mer peptide, accompanied by topical imiquimod. There were eight vaccinations for patients, given in weeks 1, 3, 5, 7, 11, 15, 19 and 23. Sequencing was performed with immunoSEQ multiplex PCR; in TCRdb, only in-frame clones are kept and a portion is missing. The top ten clones hold around 6% of a sample with approximately 50,000 clones, around 90% of them seen once. Study-wide points: Detectable vaccine-induced immune responses arose in roughly 93% of patients.

The CDR3 spans 17 residues. The germline CDR1 and CDR2 sequences are SGHAT and FQDESV (reference sequence). V was pared by 1 base and J by 5 bases, with 6 bases of the junction left unmatched. The TCR comes from a woman aged 35 to 49 with glioma. Sequences were derived from PBMCs, sampled from a glioma patient whose treatment included an IDH1 peptide vaccine. This sequence joins TRBV11-1 and TRBJ2-6, with 9 bases fitting TRBD1. The CDR3 bases are TGTGCCAGCAGCTTAGGGGGACAGGGTGTTAGGGCCAACGTCCTGACTTTC. Protein product: CASSLGGQGVRANVLTF.